This entry describes one T cell receptor (beta chain). The antigen remains unidentified. The sample originates from a study of OX40 agonist ivuxolimab in advanced cancers. Study summary: Dosing consisted of intravenous ivuxolimab at 0.01 to 10 mg/kg every 2 weeks. About 40% of patients had received prior checkpoint inhibitor therapy. Study observations and caveats: Researchers did not establish what antigens the expanded peripheral T cells target.

Trimming took off 5 bases at V and 4 bases at J, with 12 bases between the two ends. This CDR3 spans 14 amino acids. Germline V lookup: CDR1 LNHDA, CDR2 SQIVND (reference sequence). Produced via immunoSEQ multiplex PCR; TCRdb's table is partial and in-frame only. This table has under 100,000 clones, about four fifths appearing once. The TCR sequence derives from an adult with an advanced solid tumor such as melanoma, head and neck, liver or kidney cancer. The sample in question was CD4+ or CD8+ T cells sorted from blood, obtained in a trial of the OX40 agonist ivuxolimab. The chain uses TRBV19 and TRBJ2-1; D is possibly TRBD1 (5 bases). For the CDR3, the DNA is TGTGCCAGTAGTCCGACAGCCTCGTACAATGAGCAGTTCTTC. This codes for CASSPTASYNEQFF. Using reference TRBV19 and TRBJ2-1 for the parts outside the CDR3, the full variable domain is DGGITQSPKYLFRKEGQNVTLSCEQNLNHDAMYWYRQDPGQGLRLIYYSQIVNDFQKGDIAEGYSVSREKKESFPLTVTSAQKNPTAFYLCASSPTASYNEQFFGPGTRLTVL.